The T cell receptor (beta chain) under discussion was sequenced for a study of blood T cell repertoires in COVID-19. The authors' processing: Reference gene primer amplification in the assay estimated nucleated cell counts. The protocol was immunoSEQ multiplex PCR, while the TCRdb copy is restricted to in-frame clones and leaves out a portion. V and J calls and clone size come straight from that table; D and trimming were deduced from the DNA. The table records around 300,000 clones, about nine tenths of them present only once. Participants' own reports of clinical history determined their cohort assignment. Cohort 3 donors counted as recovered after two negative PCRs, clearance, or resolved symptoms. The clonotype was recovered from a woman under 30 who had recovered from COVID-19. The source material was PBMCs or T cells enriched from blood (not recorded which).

The CDR3 DNA reads TGTGCCAGCAGCAAATTACCGGGACAGACCTACGAGCAGTACTTC. Its translation: CASSKLPGQTYEQYF. The rearrangement joins TRBV5-5 to TRBJ2-7, with 7 positions matching TRBD1. The germline CDR1 and CDR2 sequences are SGHKS and YYEKEE (reference sequence). This CDR3 is 15 amino acids long. J lost 2 bases, V lost 4 bases, and 9 bases had no gene match.